The sequence of this T cell receptor (beta chain) was determined in a study of OX40 agonist ivuxolimab in advanced cancers. For the study in its entirety: The costimulatory receptor OX40 (CD134) was targeted by ivuxolimab, a fully human IgG2 agonistic monoclonal antibody. Prior anti-PD-1, anti-PD-L1 or anti-CTLA-4 therapy was permitted, and checkpoint inhibitors had been received by less than 45% of dose-escalation patients. The dose-escalation cohort was around 84% male with a mean age of around 62 years, ranging from roughly 23 to 90. Intravenous ivuxolimab was administered to patients every 2 weeks at six dose levels: 0.01, 0.1, 0.3, 1.5, 3 and 10 mg/kg. Partial responses occurred in three dose-escalation patients, of whom one had hepatocellular carcinoma and two had cutaneous melanoma. The purpose of peripheral TCRbeta sequencing was to test whether ivuxolimab changed TCR sequence diversity and led to clonal T-cell expansion. The monotherapy dose-escalation portion (N = 52 patients) of the phase I ivuxolimab trial is reported in the paper. Among the 50 to 55 dose-escalation patients, approximately 20 had hepatocellular carcinoma, roughly 15 melanoma, 9 renal cell carcinoma and 9 head and neck cancer.

The trial excluded patients who had a history of autoimmune disease or were on systemic immunosuppression. Peripheral blood for TCR sequencing was collected from all dose cohorts at baseline, on cycle 4 day 1, and on cycle 7 day 1. The samples were drawn from a first-in-human, open-label, multicenter phase I dose-escalation trial of ivuxolimab. Adults with locally advanced or metastatic melanoma, renal cell, hepatocellular, or head and neck squamous cell carcinoma were enrolled in the trial. Before TCR sequencing, CD4+ T cells and CD8+ T cells were sorted from peripheral blood as separate populations. The investigation overall reported the following: In partial responders in the 0.1-3.0 mg/kg groups, normalized peripheral clonal expansion was found to be among the lowest, especially among CD8+ T cells. Low levels of normalized T-cell clonal expansion were also seen in some patients who did not respond. At doses from 0.1 to 3.0 mg/kg, clonal expansion was seen in both CD4+ and CD8+ blood T cells between baseline and week 6. The antigen specificity of the peripheral T cells that underwent clonal expansion was not determined. After ivuxolimab, CD8+ T cells had more expanded clones than CD4+ T cells on average.

Germline trimming amounts to 7 bases on V and 6 bases on J, with 6 as the count of junction bases outside the gene matches. Per the germline V gene, WSHSY is the CDR1 and SAAADI is the CDR2. The CDR3 holds 14 amino acids from the cysteine to the phenylalanine. Of all the DNA, just the CDR3 is kept, 42 bases in frame from base 1. Genomic DNA was isolated from the sorted cells so that the TCRbeta CDR3 region could be sequenced. TCRbeta CDR3 regions were sequenced using the immunoSEQ Assay. TCRdb's version of the immuneACCESS table is confined to in-frame rearrangements and falls short of the full clone set. An unresolved V gene accounts for under half of the shortfall where checked; the remainder is of unknown origin. The sample table records roughly 71,000 clones; less than 90% of these occur just once. The ten biggest clones cover around 0.78% of the sample. With regard to this clone: It has no known antigen specificity. No much larger clonotype is one base removed from it; base qualities were not supplied.

The clonotype originates from an adult with an advanced solid tumor such as melanoma, head and neck, liver or kidney cancer. The sequence joins TRBV10-2 to TRBJ2-1; the central 10 bases match TRBD2. Here the sequenced sample was CD4+ or CD8+ T cells sorted from blood, taken in a trial of the OX40 agonist ivuxolimab. Read as DNA, the sequence is TGCGCCAGCAAAGCTAGCGGGAGCCCCAATGAGCAGTTCTTC. The translation is CASKASGSPNEQFF.